This T cell receptor (beta chain) is from a study of shared clonotypes between healthy human individuals. General study findings and limits: Naive subsets generally exceeded memory subsets in estimated richness.

Notes on this clone: Its target is not known.

Those who donated, Caucasian adults without exception, all lived in Nashville, Tennessee. Over several immunoSEQ plates, each subset's genomic DNA was distributed in even portions. Measured with immunoSEQ multiplex PCR; TCRdb has only the in-frame clones, and not every one. Of approximately 2.3 million clones in the sample, more than 80% were seen once. The CDR3 runs 15 residues. J was trimmed by 4 bases and V by 7 bases; bases with no gene match: 11. Germline V gene sequence: CDR1 MDHEN, CDR2 SYDVKM. The sample comprised naive CD4+ T cells from PBMCs. Noted subset: CD45RA+ positively selected. The receptor was derived from a man aged 18 to 29 in good health. Some clones in this sample may be carry-over from other donors' samples. The genes are TRBV28 and TRBJ2-7; TRBD1 matches at 9 bases. As DNA, the CDR3 is TGTGCCAGCACTACTGGGGGACAGGGCGTATACGAGCAGTACTTC. Translation: CASTTGGQGVYEQYF.